This T cell receptor beta chain comes out of a study of brain T cells in children with intractable seizures. General observations from the study: Only CDR3 sequence similarity suggested viral specificity, without known HCMV serostatus.

The CDR3 has 15 amino acids. Trimming took 4 bases from V and 2 from J; bases not matched to a gene: 5. The germline CDR1 and CDR2 sequences are MGHRA and YSYEKL. Sequencing used immunoSEQ multiplex PCR; TCRdb keeps in-frame clones, though not all of them. The sample gives about 22,000 clones, approximately 94% of which show up once; about 6.8% is in the top ten. On this clone: Its antigen is undetermined.

Pre-surgery treatment included at least one anti-epileptic drug. The sequences come from peripheral blood, collected at surgery. The chain combines TRBV4-1 with TRBJ2-3; TRBD1 matches at 8 bases. The TCR sequence derives from a boy younger than 18 with focal cortical dysplasia and intractable seizures. CDR3 bases: TGCGCCAGCAGCCTGGGACAGGTTAACACAGATACGCAGTATTTT. Encoded protein: CASSLGQVNTDTQYF.